One sample yielded the 24 T cell receptor beta chains listed below, sequenced in a study of CD8+CD57+ T cells in acquired aplastic anemia. CDR3 and TCR beta VDJ profiling relied on genomic DNA as the template. From the reads, TCRdb called clonotypes with MiXCR, one entry per CDR3 protein. This sample has about 100,000 distinct CDR3 sequences, with around 50% found just once. Input material: sorted CD4+, CD8+, or CD8+CD57+ T cells (not recorded which) from PBMCs. The receptors here all came from a human donor in good health, serving as a control.

This clonotype was found once. One end of the junction is discordant with germline, which a read error may explain. The V gene is TRBV29-1, the J gene TRBJ1-1; 10 bases match TRBD1. The germline V gene encodes CDR1 SQVTM and CDR2 ANQGSEA. This CDR3 contains 13 residues. Here the CDR3 reads CSVAGTGDTEAFF. CDR3 DNA sequence: TGCAGCGTCGCCGGGACAGGGGACACTGAAGCCTTCTTT.

In this sample, this clonotype turned up a few times. This rearrangement joins TRBV2 to TRBJ2-7, with TRBD1 matching 9 bases. With 8 bases clipped from V and 4 bases from J, the junction kept 9 bases outside the gene matches. CDR3 length equals 14 residues. Germline loops: CDR1 SNHLY, CDR2 FYNNEI. This CDR3 reads CASRKQGAVYEQYF. Here the CDR3 DNA reads TGTGCCAGCCGGAAACAGGGGGCGGTTTACGAGCAGTACTTC. Complete variable domain (other parts from reference TRBV2 and TRBJ2-7): EPEVTQTPSHQVTQMGQEVILRCVPISNHLYFYWYRQILGQKVEFLVSFYNNEISEKSEIFDDQFSVERPDGSNFTLKIRSTKLEDSAMYFCASRKQGAVYEQYFGPGTRLTVT.

This chain connects TRBV20-1 to TRBJ1-4; D gene uncertain. Trimming stripped 5 bases from V and 4 bases from J, with 14 bases between. The CDR3 covers 14 residues. Per germline, CDR1 DFQATT and CDR2 SNEGSKA (reference sequence). The CDR3 sequence: CSARRTGGNEKLFF. DNA of the CDR3: TGCAGTGCTCGTAGAACCGGAGGTAATGAAAAACTGTTTTTT.

The sample holds many counts of this clonotype. J is TRBJ2-7 and V is TRBV4-1; 8 bases are a match to TRBD1. CDR1 and CDR2 from the germline V gene are MGHRA and YSYEKL. The CDR3 has 15 residues. J lost 2 bases, V lost 1 base, and 4 bases had no gene match. The CDR3 protein is CASSQVQGVTYEQYF. For the CDR3, the DNA is TGCGCCAGCAGCCAAGTACAGGGGGTCACCTACGAGCAGTACTTC.

This clonotype occurred many times. V gene TRBV25-1 combines with J gene TRBJ1-2, with unresolved D. Trimming removed 5 bases at V and 4 bases at J, with 11 bases between. CDR3 length: 13 residues. Per the germline V gene, CDR1 is MGHDK and CDR2 is SYGVNS. The DNA of the CDR3 is TGTGCCAGCAGTCCCTCAGTTTTCTATGGCTACACCTTC. This codes for CASSPSVFYGYTF.

This clonotype was seen at least ten times. The chain couples TRBV10-3 to TRBJ2-2, with 10 bases identical to TRBD2. With 6 bases clipped from V and 1 base from J, the junction kept 5 bases outside the gene matches. The CDR3 covers 16 residues. Germline CDR1 is ENHRY and CDR2 is SYGVKD. The CDR3 DNA reads TGTGCCATCAGCCTAAGGACTAGCGGGAACACCGGGGAGCTGTTTTTT. Its translation is CAISLRTSGNTGELFF.

The chain recombines TRBV15 with TRBJ2-7, with 8 bases identical to TRBD1. Germline CDR1 reads LNHNV; CDR2 reads YYDKDF (reference sequence). With V trimmed by 1 base and J by 3 bases, 8 bases remained unmatched. This CDR3 comprises 16 residues. The CDR3 DNA reads as TGTGCCACCAGCAGAGTTTGGACAGGGACAAGCTACGAGCAGTACTTC. Its translation is CATSRVWTGTSYEQYF.

This clonotype was seen only a few times. Given a much more abundant clone one base away, this may be a read error. This likely comes from a read error, as the CDR3 has no conserved phenylalanine or tryptophan at its end. The chain joins TRBV3-1 to TRBJ2-5, with D perhaps TRBD2 (5 bases). The CDR3 is made up of 15 amino acids. Per the germline V gene, CDR1 is LGHDT and CDR2 is YNNKEL (reference sequence). Trimming shortened V by 0 bases and J by 7 bases, and 15 bases separated the two germline ends. CDR3 DNA: TGTGCCAGCAGCCAAGATGTTCGGACTGGCGCGACCCAGTACCTC. Its translation: CASSQDVRTGATQYL.

This clonotype was observed many times. V gene TRBV6-5 combines with J gene TRBJ1-2; D is possibly TRBD1 (5 bases). Trimming took 4 bases from V and 5 from J, leaving 8 bases between them. CDR1 and CDR2 (germline): MNHEY, SVGAGI. This CDR3 is built from 12 residues. CDR3 in DNA: TGTGCCAGCAGTTTGCAGGGATATGGCTACACCTTC. Translated: CASSLQGYGYTF.

This clonotype was seen many times. The rearrangement uses TRBV7-9 and TRBJ2-1; 12 nucleotides agree with TRBD2. Looked up from germline, CDR1 is SEHNR and CDR2 is FQNEAQ (reference sequence). The length of the CDR3 is 16 residues. The V gene end was trimmed by 6 bases and the J gene end by 4 bases; junction bases not matched to a gene: 7. CDR3 sequence reads: CASRRQTSGGYNEQFF. The DNA of the CDR3 is TGTGCCAGCAGACGACAGACTAGCGGGGGATACAATGAGCAGTTCTTC. The whole variable domain, filled in from reference TRBV7-9 and TRBJ2-1, reads DTGVSQNPRHKITKRGQNVTFRCDPISEHNRLYWYRQTLGQGPEFLTYFQNEAQLEKSRLLSDRFSAERPKGSFSTLEIQRTEQGDSAMYLCASRRQTSGGYNEQFFGPGTRLTVL.

Notes on this clonotype: One base away lies a much larger clone, so this may be a sequencing read error. The chain combines TRBV4-2 with TRBJ2-5, with 7 positions matching TRBD1. The germline V gene encodes CDR1 LGHNA and CDR2 YNFKEQ. CDR3 length: 14 residues. CDR3 nucleotide sequence: TGTGCCAACAGCCAAGAAGACAGGGAGGAGACCCAGTACTTC. Protein product: CANSQEDREETQYF.

V is TRBV2 and J is TRBJ2-7; 9 positions match TRBD2. The CDR3 is made up of 14 amino acids. The germline V gene has CDR1 SNHLY and CDR2 FYNNEI. With 7 bases clipped from V and 2 bases from J, the junction kept 6 bases outside the gene matches. CDR3 sequence (DNA): TGTGCCAGCACCAGTAGCGGGAGTGCCTACGAGCAGTACTTC. It is translated as CASTSSGSAYEQYF.

This clonotype was seen many times. This chain connects TRBV7-2 to TRBJ1-1; maybe TRBD1 (6 bases). V dropped 2 bases and J dropped 4 bases, with 11 bases sitting between them. The CDR3 has 14 amino acids. The germline CDR1 and CDR2 sequences are SGHTA and FQGNSA. The CDR3 DNA follows: TGTGCCAGCAGCTTATCAGGGGTGGGCACTGAAGCTTTCTTT. The encoded protein is CASSLSGVGTEAFF.

The V gene is TRBV20-1, the J gene TRBJ1-2; tentative D call: TRBD1 (5 bases). V lost 6 bases and J 3 bases, leaving 14 bases between the germline ends. The length of the CDR3 is 13 residues. CDR1 and CDR2 from the germline V gene are DFQATT and SNEGSKA (reference sequence). This CDR3 is CSARQPLDYGYTF. The CDR3 region has the DNA TGCAGTGCAAGACAGCCTCTCGACTATGGCTACACCTTC.

The chain combines TRBV29-1 with TRBJ2-7; 8 bases fit TRBD1. After removal of 7 bases from V and 2 bases from J, the junction contained 10 bases not matched to a gene. The CDR3 length is 14 residues. Germline assignment: CDR1 SQVTM and CDR2 ANQGSEA. CDR3 sequence reads: CSANLQGAPYEQYF. CDR3 in DNA: TGCAGCGCTAACCTTCAGGGGGCGCCCTACGAGCAGTACTTC.

This sequence joins TRBV7-3 and TRBJ2-5, with D tentatively TRBD1 (8 bases). Trimming cost V 6 bases and J 4 bases, with 15 bases left between them. The CDR3 loop spans 14 amino acids. Germline V lookup: CDR1 SGHTA, CDR2 FQGTGA. CDR3 loop: CASSGQGGRETQYF. As DNA, the CDR3 is TGTGCCAGCAGTGGACAGGGAGGGAGAGAGACCCAGTACTTC.

This clonotype was picked up a small number of times. The chain recombines TRBV30 with TRBJ2-1, with TRBD1 matching 9 bases. Germline lookup yields CDR1 GTSNPN and CDR2 SVGIG (reference sequence). V was pared by 8 bases and J by 7 bases, with 9 bases of the junction left unmatched. This CDR3 is 13 amino acids long. CDR3 residues: CAARTGVFNEQFF. CDR3 bases: TGTGCCGCTAGGACAGGGGTTTTTAATGAGCAGTTCTTC.

In its sample, this clonotype was seen a few times. The junction does not match germline at one end; this may be a read error. J is TRBJ2-7 and V is TRBV15; D is unresolved. Germline CDR1 LNHNV, CDR2 YYDKDF (reference sequence). The CDR3 totals 14 residues. The CDR3 DNA is TGTGCTACCAGCAGAGAAGCTCTTTCCTACGAGCAGTACTTC. It is translated as CATSREALSYEQYF.

This clonotype turned up a few times. A much larger clone lies a single base off, so this may be a read error. The gene calls are TRBV6-1 and TRBJ1-3; no definite D call. The CDR3 runs to 14 residues. Germline assignment: CDR1 MNHNS and CDR2 SASEGT. CDR3 nucleotide sequence: TGTGCCAGCAGTGCAGTGGGCTCTGGAAGCACCATATATTTT. As protein: CASSAVGSGSTIYF.

The gene calls are TRBV30 and TRBJ2-1; either TRBD1 or TRBD2 may supply D (5 bases each). CDR3 length: 15 amino acids. CDR1 GTSNPN and CDR2 SVGIG come from the germline V gene (reference sequence). The V and J ends lost 2 bases and 13 bases respectively, with 24 bases between them. CDR3: CAWSRGPAGSEGQFF. In DNA form, the CDR3 reads TGTGCCTGGAGTCGGGGCCCCGCGGGTTCAGAGGGACAGTTCTTC. Looking up the rest from reference TRBV30 and TRBJ2-1 gives the full variable domain: SQTIHQWPATLVQPVGSPLSLECTVEGTSNPNLYWYRQAAGRGLQLLFYSVGIGQISSEVPQNLSASRPQDRQFILSSKKLLLSDSGFYLCAWSRGPAGSEGQFFGPGTRLTVL.

Many counts were recorded for this clonotype. This chain uses TRBV27 with TRBJ1-6, with TRBD1 as a possible D gene (5 bases). Trimming shortened V by 9 bases and J by 10 bases, and 13 bases separated the two germline ends. Germline CDR1 and CDR2: MNHEY and SMNVEV (reference sequence). The CDR3 spans 12 residues. CDR3 sequence reads: CASRFRVSPLHF. For the CDR3, the DNA is TGTGCCAGTAGATTCAGGGTCTCACCCCTCCACTTT.

With regard to this clonotype: At one of its ends the junction is not consistent with the germline gene, which may arise from a read error. V usage is TRBV11-2 and J usage is TRBJ2-7, with 11 bases matching TRBD2. The V gene's germline CDR1 is SGHAT and CDR2 FQNNGV. CDR3 length: 15 residues. The CDR3 DNA follows: TGTGCCAGCAGTTACTCGCTAGCGGGGGGTTACGGGCAGTACTTC. It specifies CASSYSLAGGYGQYF.

This clonotype was counted ten times or more. CDR3 amino acids: CASREGQPIEAFF. The CDR3 bases are TGTGCCAGCCGAGAGGGACAGCCGATTGAAGCTTTCTTT. The chain uses TRBV12-3 or TRBV12-4 and TRBJ1-1, with TRBD1 identical over 7 bases. The CDR3 length is 13 residues. Unmatched junction bases numbered 10, after V lost 8 bases and J lost 7 bases.

This clonotype was observed at least ten times. CDR3 loop: CSVTTGGMTDTQYF. CDR3 nucleotides: TGCAGCGTTACCACAGGGGGAATGACAGATACGCAGTATTTT. J is TRBJ2-3 and V is TRBV29-1; 8 bases line up with TRBD1. CDR1 is SQVTM and CDR2 is ANQGSEA in the germline V gene. The CDR3 loop spans 14 amino acids. V gave up 5 bases and J gave up 3 bases; unmatched junction bases: 7.